A selection of T cell receptor beta chains follows, all from one sample in a study of cytotoxic CD8 clonotypes in ibrutinib-treated CLL. Sequenced by immunoSEQ multiplex PCR; TCRdb stores in-frame clones only, minus some. The data show 200,000 to 250,000 clones, 70% seen once. Here the sequenced sample was PBMCs, taken after 12 months of ibrutinib treatment. The receptors were sampled from a human donor with chronic lymphocytic leukemia. The CDR3 runs from the conserved cysteine through the conserved F or W. The D gene is left open where the match is weak. Part of the rows lack a size; the others show once, few, many or a class for expanded clones.

>TRBD2|TRBV9|-|TRBJ2-3
CASSTSGTRGTDTQYF
TGTGCCAGCAGCACCTCCGGGACTAGGGGCACAGATACGCAGTATTTT
>-|TRBV29-1|-|TRBJ2-1
CSVVKRAYNEQFF
TGCAGCGTTGTAAAGCGGGCCTACAATGAGCAGTTCTTC
>TRBD1|TRBV14|-|TRBJ2-4
CASSTGQGSNIQYF
TGTGCCAGCAGCACGGGACAGGGGTCCAACATTCAGTACTTC
>-|TRBV30|-|TRBJ1-2
CAWSGTTNYGYTF
TGTGCCTGGAGTGGGACAACTAACTATGGCTACACCTTC
>-|TRBV30|-|TRBJ2-5
CAWSVGHPQETQYF
TGTGCCTGGAGTGTGGGGCACCCCCAAGAGACCCAGTACTTC
>-|TRBV7-3|-|TRBJ2-3
CASSLTGGVLTDTQYF
TGTGCCAGCAGCTTAACTGGCGGGGTACTAACAGATACGCAGTATTTT
>TRBD1|TRBV13|-|TRBJ2-7
CASSLEGGHSYEQYF
TGTGCCAGCAGCTTGGAAGGGGGCCATAGCTACGAGCAGTACTTC
>-|TRBV28|-|TRBJ1-5
CASRPPGGNQPQHF
TGTGCCAGCAGGCCCCCCGGCGGCAATCAGCCCCAGCATTTT
>-|TRBV6-6|-|TRBJ1-2
CASIEPGRSYGYTF
TGTGCCAGCATTGAACCGGGACGGAGCTATGGCTACACCTTC
>-|TRBV15|-|TRBJ1-2
CATSRELSYGYTF
TGTGCCACCAGCAGAGAATTATCCTATGGCTACACCTTC
>TRBD2|TRBV20-1|-|TRBJ2-1
CSARSGKEQFF
TGCAGTGCCCGTAGCGGGAAGGAGCAGTTCTTC
>-|TRBV2|-|TRBJ1-2
CASSEARTATYGYTF
TGTGCCAGCAGTGAGGCCCGGACGGCCACCTATGGCTACACCTTC
>-|TRBV6-6|-|TRBJ2-3
CASRDTTDTQYF
TGTGCCAGCCGGGACACCACAGATACGCAGTATTTT
>TRBD2|TRBV19|-|TRBJ2-1
CASSIAAGTYNEQFF
TGTGCCAGTAGTATTGCAGCGGGGACGTACAATGAGCAGTTCTTC
>-|TRBV4-2|-|TRBJ1-3
CASSYRTGSGNTIYF
TGTGCCAGCAGCTATCGGACGGGCTCTGGAAACACCATATATTTT
>TRBD1|TRBV30|once|TRBJ2-7
CAWSEPGQSSYEQYF
TGTGCCTGGAGTGAACCGGGACAGAGCTCCTACGAGCAGTACTTC
>TRBD1|TRBV30|-|TRBJ2-6
CAWDRGYGANVLTF
TGTGCCTGGGACAGGGGCTACGGGGCCAACGTCCTGACTTTC
>TRBD1|TRBV10-3|-|TRBJ2-7
CAIRGDRGRFHEQYF
TGTGCCATCAGGGGAGACAGGGGGCGATTCCACGAGCAGTACTTC
>TRBD1|TRBV5-8|-|TRBJ2-1
CASRTGLSPYNEQFF
TGTGCCAGCAGGACAGGGTTAAGCCCCTACAATGAGCAGTTCTTC
>-|TRBV2|-|TRBJ1-3
CASRTTGYSGNTIYF
TGTGCCAGCAGAACCACAGGGTACTCTGGAAACACCATATATTTT
>TRBD2|TRBV4-1|-|TRBJ2-7
CASSQELTSVSYEQYF
TGCGCCAGCAGCCAAGAGCTTACTAGCGTCTCCTACGAGCAGTACTTC
>-|TRBV2|few|TRBJ2-6
CASIKGLFSGANVLTF
TGTGCCAGCATCAAAGGATTATTCTCTGGGGCCAACGTCCTGACTTTC
>-|TRBV28|-|TRBJ1-5
CASSPQEGDQPQHF
TGTGCCAGCAGCCCCCAAGAAGGAGATCAGCCCCAGCATTTT
>-|TRBV25-1|few|TRBJ1-2
CASSEYGDLANYGYTF
TGTGCCAGCAGTGAATACGGGGATTTAGCTAACTATGGCTACACCTTC
>-|TRBV5-6|-|TRBJ1-5
CASSFFSDQPQHF
TGTGCCAGCAGCTTTTTTAGCGATCAGCCCCAGCATTTT
>-|TRBV18|many|TRBJ1-6
CAVRTDYNSPLHF
TGTGCCGTCCGGACAGACTATAATTCACCCCTCCACTTT
>-|TRBV9|few|TRBJ2-1
CASSPNVGASYNEQFF
TGTGCCAGCAGCCCTAACGTAGGGGCTTCCTACAATGAGCAGTTCTTC
>-|TRBV5-1|-|TRBJ2-5
CASTMRQEETQYF
TGCGCCAGCACAATGCGCCAGGAAGAGACCCAGTACTTC
>TRBD1|TRBV14|-|TRBJ2-1
CASSQYPGQGWSYNEQFF
TGTGCCAGCAGCCAATACCCGGGACAGGGGTGGTCCTACAATGAGCAGTTCTTC
>TRBD1|TRBV6-1|-|TRBJ2-2
CATRDRGRRGGELFF
TGTGCCACCAGGGACAGGGGGCGGCGGGGCGGGGAGCTGTTTTTT
>-|TRBV28|-|TRBJ1-4
CASISSGAPNEKLFF
TGTGCCAGCATCAGCAGCGGGGCGCCGAATGAAAAACTGTTTTTT
>-|TRBV1|few|TRBJ1-1
CTSSQEEGGMTEAFF
TGCACCAGCAGCCAAGAGGAAGGTGGCATGACTGAAGCTTTCTTT
>-|TRBV4-1|once|TRBJ2-1
CASSPSEVLSYNEQFF
TGCGCCAGCAGCCCTTCAGAGGTCCTATCCTACAATGAGCAGTTCTTC
>TRBD1|TRBV29-1|-|TRBJ1-3
CSAFRQGLGGNTIYF
TGCAGCGCCTTCAGACAGGGCTTGGGCGGAAACACCATATATTTT
>TRBD2|TRBV6-6|-|TRBJ2-3
CASSPSWGGAQYF
TGTGCCAGCAGCCCCTCGTGGGGGGGAGCGCAGTATTTT
>TRBD1|TRBV4-2|-|TRBJ1-2
CASSQEVSGGGRYGYTF
TGTGCCAGCAGCCAAGAAGTTTCAGGGGGCGGAAGGTATGGCTACACCTTC
>-|TRBV5-4|few|TRBJ1-2
CASSRGGTNYGYTF
TGTGCCAGCAGCCGTGGGGGCACTAACTATGGCTACACCTTC
>-|TRBV5-1|-|TRBJ2-7
CASSLGNSGYEQYF
TGCGCCAGCAGCTTGGGGAACTCGGGTTACGAGCAGTACTTC
>-|TRBV7-4|few|TRBJ2-6
CASGGVGSVVHSGANVLTF
TGTGCCAGCGGCGGAGTTGGGAGCGTCGTTCACTCTGGGGCCAACGTCCTGACTTTC
>TRBD1|TRBV5-1|-|TRBJ1-3
CASRLTGDGGNTIYF
TGCGCCAGCAGACTCACAGGGGACGGAGGAAACACCATATATTTT
>-|TRBV2|-|TRBJ1-2
CASSLLGTAANYGYTF
TGTGCCAGCAGCTTACTTGGGACCGCAGCTAACTATGGCTACACCTTC
>-|TRBV7-9|few|TRBJ1-5
CASSLAVNQPQHF
TGTGCCAGCAGCTTAGCCGTCAATCAGCCCCAGCATTTT
>TRBD1|TRBV7-2|-|TRBJ1-3
CASSLPGQGSGNTIYF
TGTGCCAGCAGCCTCCCGGGACAGGGCTCTGGAAACACCATATATTTT
>-|TRBV30|few|TRBJ1-2
CAWRPPRAGYGYTF
TGTGCCTGGAGGCCACCTCGCGCCGGCTATGGCTACACCTTC
>TRBD2|TRBV11-2|-|TRBJ2-1
CASSRGSGAYNEQFF
TGTGCCAGCAGTCGGGGTAGCGGGGCATACAATGAGCAGTTCTTC
>TRBD2|TRBV9|-|TRBJ2-7
CASSVGTSGYEQYF
TGTGCCAGCAGCGTTGGGACTAGCGGCTACGAGCAGTACTTC
>-|TRBV5-1|few|TRBJ2-7
CASSLGRAVSQSHEQYF
TGCGCCAGCAGCCTAGGTAGGGCGGTGTCGCAAAGCCACGAGCAGTACTTC